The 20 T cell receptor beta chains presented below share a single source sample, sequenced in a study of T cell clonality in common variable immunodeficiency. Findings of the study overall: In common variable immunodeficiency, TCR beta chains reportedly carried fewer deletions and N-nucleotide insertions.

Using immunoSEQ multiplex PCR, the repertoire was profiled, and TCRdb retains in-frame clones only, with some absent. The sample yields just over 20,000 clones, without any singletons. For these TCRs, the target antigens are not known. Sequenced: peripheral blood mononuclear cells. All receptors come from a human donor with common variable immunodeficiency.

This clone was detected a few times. CDR3 residues: CASTYRVGELFF. The covered CDR3 bases are TGTGCCAGCACGTACAGGGTCGGGGAG. This chain uses TRBV2 with TRBJ2-2; perhaps TRBD1 as D (6 bases). The CDR3 extends 3 residues past the end of the read, so its final part is completed from the germline J gene. The CDR3 runs to 12 residues. CDR1 and CDR2 from the germline V gene are SNHLY and FYNNEI. With 7 bases removed from V and 7 bases from J, the gap between germline ends came to 10 bases.

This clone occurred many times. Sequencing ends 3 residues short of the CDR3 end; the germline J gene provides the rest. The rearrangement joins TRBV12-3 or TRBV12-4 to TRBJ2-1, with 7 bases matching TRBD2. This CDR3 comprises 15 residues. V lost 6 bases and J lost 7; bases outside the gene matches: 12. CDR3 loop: CASSLTSAQENEQFF. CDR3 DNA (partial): TGTGCCAGCAGCCTCACTAGCGCCCAAGAGAATGAG.

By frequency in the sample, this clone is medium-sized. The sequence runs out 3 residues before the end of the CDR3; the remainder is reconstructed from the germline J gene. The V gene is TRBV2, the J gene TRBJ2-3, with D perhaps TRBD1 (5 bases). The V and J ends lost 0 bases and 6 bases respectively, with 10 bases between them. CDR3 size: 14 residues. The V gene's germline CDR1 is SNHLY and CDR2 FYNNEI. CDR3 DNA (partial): TGTGCCAGCAGTGAAGCGGGGCCTAGGGATACG. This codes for CASSEAGPRDT. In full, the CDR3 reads CASSEAGPRDTQYF.

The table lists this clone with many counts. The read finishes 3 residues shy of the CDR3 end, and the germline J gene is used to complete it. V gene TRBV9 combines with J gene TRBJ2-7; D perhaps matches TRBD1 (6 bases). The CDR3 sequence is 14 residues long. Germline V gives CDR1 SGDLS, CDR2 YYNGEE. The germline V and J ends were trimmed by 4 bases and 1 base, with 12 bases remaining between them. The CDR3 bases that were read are TGTGCCAGCAGCATTGGACAGCTATCCTACGAG. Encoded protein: CASSIGQLSYE. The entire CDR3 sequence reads CASSIGQLSYEQYF.

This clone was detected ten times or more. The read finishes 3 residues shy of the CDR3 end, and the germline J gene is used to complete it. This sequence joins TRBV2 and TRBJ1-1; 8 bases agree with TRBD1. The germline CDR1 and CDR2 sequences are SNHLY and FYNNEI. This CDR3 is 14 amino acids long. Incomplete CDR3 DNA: TGTGCCAGCAAACCCGCGGGACAGGCGGGGAGG. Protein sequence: CASKPAGQAGR. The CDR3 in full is CASKPAGQAGRAFF.

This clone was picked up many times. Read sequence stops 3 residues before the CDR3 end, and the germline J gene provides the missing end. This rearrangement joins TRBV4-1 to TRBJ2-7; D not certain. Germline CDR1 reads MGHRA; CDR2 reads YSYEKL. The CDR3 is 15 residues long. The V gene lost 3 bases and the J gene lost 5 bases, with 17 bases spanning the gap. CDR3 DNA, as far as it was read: TGCGCCAGCAGCCATGCCCCTGGGCGAAGGGACGAG. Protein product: CASSHAPGRRDE. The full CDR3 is CASSHAPGRRDEQYF.

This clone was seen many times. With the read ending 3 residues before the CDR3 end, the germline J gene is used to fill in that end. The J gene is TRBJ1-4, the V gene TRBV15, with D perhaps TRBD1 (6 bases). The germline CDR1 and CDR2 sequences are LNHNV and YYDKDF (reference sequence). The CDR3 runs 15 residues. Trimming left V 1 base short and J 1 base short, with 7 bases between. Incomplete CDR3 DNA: TGTGCCACCAGCAGAGTCAGGGGAACTAATGAAAAA. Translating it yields CATSRVRGTNEK. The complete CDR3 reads CATSRVRGTNEKLFF.

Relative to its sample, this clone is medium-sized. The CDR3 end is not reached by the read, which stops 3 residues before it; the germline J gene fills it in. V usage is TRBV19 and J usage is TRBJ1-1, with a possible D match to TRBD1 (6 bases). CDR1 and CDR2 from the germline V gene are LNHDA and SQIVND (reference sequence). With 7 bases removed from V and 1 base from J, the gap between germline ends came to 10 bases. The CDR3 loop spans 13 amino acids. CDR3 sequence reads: CASKQGPNTEAFF. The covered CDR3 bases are TGTGCCAGTAAACAGGGCCCGAACACTGAA.

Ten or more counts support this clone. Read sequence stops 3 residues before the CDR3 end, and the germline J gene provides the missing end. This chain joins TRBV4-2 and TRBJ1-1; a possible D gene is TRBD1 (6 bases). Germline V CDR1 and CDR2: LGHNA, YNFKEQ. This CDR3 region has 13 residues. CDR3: CASSHKQGSVAFF. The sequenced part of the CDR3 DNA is TGTGCCAGCAGCCATAAACAGGGTTCCGTA.

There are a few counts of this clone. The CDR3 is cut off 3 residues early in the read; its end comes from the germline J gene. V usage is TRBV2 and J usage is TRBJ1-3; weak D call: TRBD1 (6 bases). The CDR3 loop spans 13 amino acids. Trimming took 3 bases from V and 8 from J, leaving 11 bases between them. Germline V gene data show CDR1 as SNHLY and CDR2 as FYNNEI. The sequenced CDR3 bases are TGTGCCAGCAGTGACACAGGGAGAGACACC. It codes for CASSDTGRDT. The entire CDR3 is CASSDTGRDTIYF. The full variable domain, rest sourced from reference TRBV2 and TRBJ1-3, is EPEVTQTPSHQVTQMGQEVILRCVPISNHLYFYWYRQILGQKVEFLVSFYNNEISEKSEIFDDQFSVERPDGSNFTLKIRSTKLEDSAMYFCASSDTGRDTIYFGEGSWLTVV.

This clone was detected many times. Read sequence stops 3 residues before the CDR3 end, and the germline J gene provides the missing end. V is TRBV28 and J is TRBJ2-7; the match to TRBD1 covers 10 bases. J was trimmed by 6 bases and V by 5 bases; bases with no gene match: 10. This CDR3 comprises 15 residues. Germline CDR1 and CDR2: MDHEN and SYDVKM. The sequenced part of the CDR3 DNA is TGTGCCAGCAGTGAACCGGGGACAGGGGCCCCCGAG. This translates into CASSEPGTGAPE. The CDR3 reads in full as CASSEPGTGAPEQYF.

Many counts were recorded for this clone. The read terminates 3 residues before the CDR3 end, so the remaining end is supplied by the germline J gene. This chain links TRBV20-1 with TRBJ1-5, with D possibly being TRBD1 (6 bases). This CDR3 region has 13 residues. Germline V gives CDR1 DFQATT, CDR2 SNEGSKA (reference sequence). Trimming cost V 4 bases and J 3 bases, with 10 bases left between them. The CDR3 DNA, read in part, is TGCAGTGCTAAAGGGGACACCAATCAGCCC. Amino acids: CSAKGDTNQP. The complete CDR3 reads CSAKGDTNQPQHF.

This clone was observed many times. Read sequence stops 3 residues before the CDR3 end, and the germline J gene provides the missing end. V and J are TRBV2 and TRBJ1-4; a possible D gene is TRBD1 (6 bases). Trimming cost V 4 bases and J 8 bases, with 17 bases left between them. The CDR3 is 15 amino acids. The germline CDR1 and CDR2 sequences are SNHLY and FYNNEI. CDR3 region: CASSVGGARYEKLFF. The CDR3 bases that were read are TGTGCCAGCAGTGTCGGGGGGGCAAGGTACGAAAAA.

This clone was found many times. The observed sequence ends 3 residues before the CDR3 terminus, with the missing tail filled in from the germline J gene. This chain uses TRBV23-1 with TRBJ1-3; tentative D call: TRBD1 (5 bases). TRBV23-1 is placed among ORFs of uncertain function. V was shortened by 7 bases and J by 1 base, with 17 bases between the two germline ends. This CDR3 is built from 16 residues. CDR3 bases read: TGCGCCAGCACCACTTGGGCCTCAGGGTCTGGAAACACC. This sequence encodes CASTTWASGSGNT. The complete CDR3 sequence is CASTTWASGSGNTIYF.

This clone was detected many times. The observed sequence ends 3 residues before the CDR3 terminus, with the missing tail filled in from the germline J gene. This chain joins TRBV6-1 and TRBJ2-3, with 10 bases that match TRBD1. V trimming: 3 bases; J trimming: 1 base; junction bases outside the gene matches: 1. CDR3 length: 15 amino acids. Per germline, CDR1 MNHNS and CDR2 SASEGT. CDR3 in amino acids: CASSDGTGGTDTQYF. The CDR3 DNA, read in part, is TGTGCCAGCAGTGATGGGACAGGGGGCACAGATACG.

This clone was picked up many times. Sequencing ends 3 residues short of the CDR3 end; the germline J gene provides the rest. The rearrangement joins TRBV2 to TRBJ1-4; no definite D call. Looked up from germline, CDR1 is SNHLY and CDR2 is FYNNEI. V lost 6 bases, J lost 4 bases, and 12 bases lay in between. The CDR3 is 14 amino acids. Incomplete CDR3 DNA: TGTGCCAGCAGCCCACAACAAGTTAATGAAAAA. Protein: CASSPQQVNEK. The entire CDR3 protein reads CASSPQQVNEKLFF.

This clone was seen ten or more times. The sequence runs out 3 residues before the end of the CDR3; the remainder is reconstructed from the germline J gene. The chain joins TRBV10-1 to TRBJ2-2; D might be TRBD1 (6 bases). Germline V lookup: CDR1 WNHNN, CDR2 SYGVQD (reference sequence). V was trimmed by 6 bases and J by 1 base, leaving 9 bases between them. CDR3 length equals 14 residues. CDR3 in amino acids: CASREQGNTGELFF. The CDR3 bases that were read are TGCGCCAGCAGGGAACAGGGGAACACCGGGGAG.

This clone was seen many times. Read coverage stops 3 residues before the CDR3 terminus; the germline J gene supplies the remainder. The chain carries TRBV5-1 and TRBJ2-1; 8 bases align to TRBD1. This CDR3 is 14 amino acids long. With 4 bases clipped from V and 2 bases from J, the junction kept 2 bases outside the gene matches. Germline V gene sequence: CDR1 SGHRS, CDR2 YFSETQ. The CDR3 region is CASSLDRAYNEQFF. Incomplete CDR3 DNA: TGCGCCAGCAGCCTGGACAGGGCCTACAATGAG.

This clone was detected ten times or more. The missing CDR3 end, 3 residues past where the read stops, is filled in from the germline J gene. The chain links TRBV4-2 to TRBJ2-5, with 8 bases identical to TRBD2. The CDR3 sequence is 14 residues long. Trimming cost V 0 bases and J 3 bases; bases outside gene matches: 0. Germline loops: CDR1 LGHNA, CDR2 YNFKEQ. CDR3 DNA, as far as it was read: TGTGCCAGCAGCCAAGAGCGGGGGGAAGAGACC. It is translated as CASSQERGEET. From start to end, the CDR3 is CASSQERGEETQYF.

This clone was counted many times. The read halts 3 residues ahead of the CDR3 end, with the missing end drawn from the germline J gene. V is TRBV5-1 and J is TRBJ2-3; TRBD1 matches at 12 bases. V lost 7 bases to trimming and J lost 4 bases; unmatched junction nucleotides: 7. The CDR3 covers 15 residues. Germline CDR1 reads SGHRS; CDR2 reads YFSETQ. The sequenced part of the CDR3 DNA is TGCGCCAGCTCGAGGGGGACAGGGGGCGCAGATACG. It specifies CASSRGTGGADT. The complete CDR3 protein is CASSRGTGGADTQYF. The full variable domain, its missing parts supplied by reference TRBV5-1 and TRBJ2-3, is KAGVTQTPRYLIKTRGQQVTLSCSPISGHRSVSWYQQTPGQGLQFLFEYFSETQRNKGNFPGRFSGRQFSNSRSEMNVSTLELGDSALYLCASSRGTGGADTQYFGPGTRLTVL.